This T cell receptor (beta chain) was documented in a study of technical replicates of blood from several donors. Assay used: immunoSEQ multiplex PCR; TCRdb lists only in-frame clones, some missing. Altogether roughly 70,000 clones are present, roughly nine tenths being singletons, with the ten largest covering 0.3% to 0.4%. V was pared by 5 bases and J by 7 bases, with 11 bases of the junction left unmatched. This CDR3 has 14 amino acids. The germline V gene has CDR1 GTSNPN and CDR2 SVGIG (reference sequence). The chain links TRBV30 to TRBJ2-1; 7 bases align to TRBD2. This receptor was taken from a human donor in good health. The sequenced material came from T cells isolated from PBMCs. The CDR3 DNA sequence: TGTGCCTGGGATCGAGCGGGAACTAAAAATGAGCAGTTCTTC. Amino acids: CAWDRAGTKNEQFF.